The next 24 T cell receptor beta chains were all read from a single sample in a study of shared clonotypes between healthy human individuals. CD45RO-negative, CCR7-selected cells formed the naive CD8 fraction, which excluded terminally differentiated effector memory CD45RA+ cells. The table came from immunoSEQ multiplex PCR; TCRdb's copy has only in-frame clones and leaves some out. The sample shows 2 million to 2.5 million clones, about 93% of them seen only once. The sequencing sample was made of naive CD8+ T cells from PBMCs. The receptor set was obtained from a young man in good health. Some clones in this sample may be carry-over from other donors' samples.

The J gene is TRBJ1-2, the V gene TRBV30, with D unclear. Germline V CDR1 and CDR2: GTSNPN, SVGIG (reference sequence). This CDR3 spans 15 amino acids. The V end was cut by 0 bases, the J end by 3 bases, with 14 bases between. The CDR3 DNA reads TGTGCCTGGAGTGTACTTGAGTCCCTCTACTATGGCTACACCTTC. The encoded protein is CAWSVLESLYYGYTF.

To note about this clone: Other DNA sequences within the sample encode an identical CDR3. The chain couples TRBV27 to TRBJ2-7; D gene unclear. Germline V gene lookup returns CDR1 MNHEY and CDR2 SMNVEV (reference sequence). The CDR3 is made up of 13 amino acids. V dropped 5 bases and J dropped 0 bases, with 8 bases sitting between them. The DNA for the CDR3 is TGTGCCAGCAGTCTGACGGTCTCCTACGAGCAGTACTTC. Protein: CASSLTVSYEQYF.

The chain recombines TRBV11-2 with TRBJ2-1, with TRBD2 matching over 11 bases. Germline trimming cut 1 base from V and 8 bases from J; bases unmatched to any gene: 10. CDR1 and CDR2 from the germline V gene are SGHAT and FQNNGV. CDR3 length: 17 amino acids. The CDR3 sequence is CASSLGSSGRAWDEQFF. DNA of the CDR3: TGTGCCAGCAGCTTAGGGAGTAGCGGGAGGGCCTGGGATGAGCAGTTCTTC.

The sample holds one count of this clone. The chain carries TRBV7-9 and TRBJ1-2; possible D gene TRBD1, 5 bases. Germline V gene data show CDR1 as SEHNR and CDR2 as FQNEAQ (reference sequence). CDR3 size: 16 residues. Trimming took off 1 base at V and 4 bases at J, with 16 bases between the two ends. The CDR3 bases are TGTGCCAGCAGCTTAGGCCCTATGGGACGGAGCTATGGCTACACCTTC. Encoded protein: CASSLGPMGRSYGYTF.

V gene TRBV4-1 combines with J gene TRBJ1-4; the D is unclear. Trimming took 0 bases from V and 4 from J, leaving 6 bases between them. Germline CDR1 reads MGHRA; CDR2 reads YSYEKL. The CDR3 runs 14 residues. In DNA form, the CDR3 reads TGCGCCAGCAGCCAAGAGGGCCGTAATGAAAAACTGTTTTTT. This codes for CASSQEGRNEKLFF.

DNA of the CDR3: TGTGCCAGCAGCGCCCGACAGGGGGAGGATGAGTACGAGCAGTACTTC. It specifies CASSARQGEDEYEQYF. This rearrangement joins TRBV11-2 to TRBJ2-7; 9 positions match TRBD1. The germline CDR1 and CDR2 sequences are SGHAT and FQNNGV. The CDR3 contains 16 residues. The V segment lost 5 bases and the J segment 4 bases; nucleotides outside the gene matches: 12.

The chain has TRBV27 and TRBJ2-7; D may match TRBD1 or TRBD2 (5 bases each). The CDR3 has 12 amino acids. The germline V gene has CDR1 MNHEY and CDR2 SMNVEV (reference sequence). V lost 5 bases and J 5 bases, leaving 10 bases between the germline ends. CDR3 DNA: TGTGCCAGCAGTGGGGGATTCCACGAGCAGTACTTC. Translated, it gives CASSGGFHEQYF.

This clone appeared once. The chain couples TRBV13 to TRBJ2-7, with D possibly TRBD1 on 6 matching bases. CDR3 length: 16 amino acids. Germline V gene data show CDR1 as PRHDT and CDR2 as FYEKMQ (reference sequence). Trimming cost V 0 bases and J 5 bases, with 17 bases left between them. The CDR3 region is CASSLGQGISTDEQYF. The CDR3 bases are TGTGCCAGCAGCTTAGGACAGGGAATCAGCACGGACGAGCAGTACTTC. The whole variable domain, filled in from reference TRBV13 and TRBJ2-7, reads AAGVIQSPRHLIKEKRETATLKCYPIPRHDTVYWYQQGPGQDPQFLISFYEKMQSDKGSIPDRFSAQQFSDYHSELNMSSLELGDSALYFCASSLGQGISTDEQYFGPGTRLTVT.

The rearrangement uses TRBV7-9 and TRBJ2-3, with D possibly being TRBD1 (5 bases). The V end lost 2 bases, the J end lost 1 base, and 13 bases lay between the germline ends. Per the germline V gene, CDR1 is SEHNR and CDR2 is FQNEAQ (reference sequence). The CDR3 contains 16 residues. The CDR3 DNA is TGTGCCAGCAGCTTAATTCTCAGGGTTGGCACAGATACGCAGTATTTT. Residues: CASSLILRVGTDTQYF. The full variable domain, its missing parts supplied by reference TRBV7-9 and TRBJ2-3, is DTGVSQNPRHKITKRGQNVTFRCDPISEHNRLYWYRQTLGQGPEFLTYFQNEAQLEKSRLLSDRFSAERPKGSFSTLEIQRTEQGDSAMYLCASSLILRVGTDTQYFGPGTRLTVL.

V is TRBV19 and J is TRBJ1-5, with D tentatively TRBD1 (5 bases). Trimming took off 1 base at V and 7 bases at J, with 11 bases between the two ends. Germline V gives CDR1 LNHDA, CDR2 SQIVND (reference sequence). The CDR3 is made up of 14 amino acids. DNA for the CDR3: TGTGCCAGTAGTATAGTACCGGGGGACCAGCCCCAGCATTTT. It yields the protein CASSIVPGDQPQHF.

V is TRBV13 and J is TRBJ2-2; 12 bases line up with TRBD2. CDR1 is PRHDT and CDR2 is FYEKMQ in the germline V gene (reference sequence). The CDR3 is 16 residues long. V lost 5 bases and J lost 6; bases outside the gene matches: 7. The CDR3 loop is CASSGRLAGVSGELFF. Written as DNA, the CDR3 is TGTGCCAGCAGCGGACGACTAGCGGGAGTCTCCGGGGAGCTGTTTTTT.

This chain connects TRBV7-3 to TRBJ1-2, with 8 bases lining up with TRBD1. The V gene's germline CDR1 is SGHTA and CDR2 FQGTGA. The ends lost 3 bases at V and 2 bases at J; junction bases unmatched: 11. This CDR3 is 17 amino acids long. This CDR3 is CASSFSGTGGRNYGYTF. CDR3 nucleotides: TGTGCCAGCAGCTTTTCCGGGACAGGTGGAAGGAACTATGGCTACACCTTC. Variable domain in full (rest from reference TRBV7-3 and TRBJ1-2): GAGVSQTPSNKVTEKGKYVELRCDPISGHTALYWYRQSLGQGPEFLIYFQGTGAADDSGLPNDRFFAVRPEGSVSTLKIQRTERGDSAVYLCASSFSGTGGRNYGYTFGSGTRLTVV.

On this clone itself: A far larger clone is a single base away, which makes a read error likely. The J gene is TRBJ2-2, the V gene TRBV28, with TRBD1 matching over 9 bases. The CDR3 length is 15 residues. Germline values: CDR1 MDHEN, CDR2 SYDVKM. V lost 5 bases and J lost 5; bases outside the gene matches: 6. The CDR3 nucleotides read TGTGCCAGCAGTATTACCGGGACAGGGACCGGGGAGCTGTTTTTT. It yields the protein CASSITGTGTGELFF.

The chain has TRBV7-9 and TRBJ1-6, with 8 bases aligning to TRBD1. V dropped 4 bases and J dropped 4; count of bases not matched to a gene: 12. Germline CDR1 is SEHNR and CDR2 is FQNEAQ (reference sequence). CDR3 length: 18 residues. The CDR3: CASSSPLTGATYNSPLHF. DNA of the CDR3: TGTGCCAGCAGCTCCCCCCTGACAGGGGCGACATATAATTCACCCCTCCACTTT.

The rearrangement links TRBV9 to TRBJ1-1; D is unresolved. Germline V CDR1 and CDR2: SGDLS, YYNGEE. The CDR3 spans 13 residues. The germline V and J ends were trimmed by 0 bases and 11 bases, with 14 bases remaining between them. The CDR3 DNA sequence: TGTGCCAGCAGCGTAGCCGCTAGTGAAAGTGCTTTCTTT. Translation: CASSVAASESAFF. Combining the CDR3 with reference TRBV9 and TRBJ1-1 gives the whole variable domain DSGVTQTPKHLITATGQRVTLRCSPRSGDLSVYWYQQSLDQGLQFLIQYYNGEERAKGNILERFSAQQFPDLHSELNLSSLELGDSALYFCASSVAASESAFFGQGTRLTVV.

CDR3 sequence: CASSLIWDNNEQFF. The CDR3 coding sequence is TGTGCCAGCAGTTTGATCTGGGACAACAATGAGCAGTTCTTC. The chain couples TRBV27 to TRBJ2-1; a possible D gene is TRBD1 (6 bases). This CDR3 contains 14 residues. The V gene lost 3 bases and the J gene lost 5 bases, with 11 bases spanning the gap. Germline CDR1 MNHEY, CDR2 SMNVEV (reference sequence).

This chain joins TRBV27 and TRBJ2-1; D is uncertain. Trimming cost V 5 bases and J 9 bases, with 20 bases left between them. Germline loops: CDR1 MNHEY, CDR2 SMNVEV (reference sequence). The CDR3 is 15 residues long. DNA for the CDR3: TGTGCCAGCAGTCCCCTCCTTACAAGTAAAGGTGAGCAGTTCTTC. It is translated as CASSPLLTSKGEQFF.

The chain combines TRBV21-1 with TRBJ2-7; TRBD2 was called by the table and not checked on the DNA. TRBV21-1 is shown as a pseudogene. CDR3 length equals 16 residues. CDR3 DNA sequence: TGTGCCAGCAGCAAAGCAGCGGGACACGCACCCCACGAGCAGTACTTC. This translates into CASSKAAGHAPHEQYF.

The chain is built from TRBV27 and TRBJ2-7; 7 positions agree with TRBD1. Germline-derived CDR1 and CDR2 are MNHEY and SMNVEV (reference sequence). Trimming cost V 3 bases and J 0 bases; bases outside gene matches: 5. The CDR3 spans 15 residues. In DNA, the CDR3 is TGTGCCAGCAGTTTCCTCCGGGACAGCTCCTACGAGCAGTACTTC. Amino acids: CASSFLRDSSYEQYF.

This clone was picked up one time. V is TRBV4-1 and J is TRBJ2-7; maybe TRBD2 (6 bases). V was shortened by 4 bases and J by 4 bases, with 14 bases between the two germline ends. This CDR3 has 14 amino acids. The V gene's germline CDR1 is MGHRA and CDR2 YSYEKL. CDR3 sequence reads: CASSLEGASYEQYF. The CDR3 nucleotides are TGCGCCAGCAGCCTGGAGGGAGCGTCTTACGAGCAGTACTTC.

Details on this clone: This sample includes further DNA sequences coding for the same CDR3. Written as DNA, the CDR3 is TGTGCCAGCAGCGCAACAGGAAGCTCCTACAATGAGCAGTTCTTC. It specifies CASSATGSSYNEQFF. The rearrangement links TRBV7-9 to TRBJ2-1; D perhaps matches TRBD1 (5 bases). This CDR3 contains 15 residues. The ends were cut back, 5 bases at V and 0 bases at J, with 11 bases in the middle. CDR1 is SEHNR and CDR2 is FQNEAQ in the germline V gene (reference sequence). The whole variable domain, filled in from reference TRBV7-9 and TRBJ2-1, reads DTGVSQNPRHKITKRGQNVTFRCDPISEHNRLYWYRQTLGQGPEFLTYFQNEAQLEKSRLLSDRFSAERPKGSFSTLEIQRTEQGDSAMYLCASSATGSSYNEQFFGPGTRLTVL.

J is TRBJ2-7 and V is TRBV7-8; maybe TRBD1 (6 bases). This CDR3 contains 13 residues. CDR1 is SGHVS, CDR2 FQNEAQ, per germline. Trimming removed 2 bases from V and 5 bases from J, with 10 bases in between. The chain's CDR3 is CASSLYRAHEQYF. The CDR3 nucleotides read TGTGCCAGCAGCTTATACAGGGCTCACGAGCAGTACTTC.

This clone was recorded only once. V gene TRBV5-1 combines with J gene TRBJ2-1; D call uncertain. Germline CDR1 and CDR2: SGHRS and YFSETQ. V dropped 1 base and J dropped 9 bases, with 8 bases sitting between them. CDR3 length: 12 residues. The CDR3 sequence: CASSLFPGEQFF. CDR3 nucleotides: TGCGCCAGCAGCTTGTTTCCAGGTGAGCAGTTCTTC.

DNA of the CDR3: TGTGCCAGTAGTATAAAGATGGTGACCCCATTATGGGAGCAGTACTTC. Its protein product is CASSIKMVTPLWEQYF. The chain links TRBV19 to TRBJ2-7; D is unresolved. V lost 2 bases and J lost 7, with 21 bases in between. This CDR3 contains 16 residues. Germline V gene lookup returns CDR1 LNHDA and CDR2 SQIVND (reference sequence).